This TCR beta chain was recorded in a study of beta chain features in type 1 diabetes (dated by TCRdb to between 2017 and 2018). Regarding the complete study: No differences in mean age, gender distribution, total cell number or subset yield were found between patients and healthy donors. A total of around 110,000,000 sorted cells were examined across all samples, and RNA yield correlated strongly with the number of cells per subset. In the study, TCRB repertoires of sorted circulating CD4+ T cell subsets from recently diagnosed type 1 diabetes patients were compared with those of matched healthy donors. Whereas all 30 or so donors provided naive and central memory subsets, regulatory and stem cell-like memory subsets were isolated from just 8 patients and roughly eight healthy donors.

The High Capacity cDNA Reverse Transcription Kit was used to reverse transcribe all of the isolated RNA, meaning that expressed TCRB transcripts were what got sequenced. Deep immunoSEQ sequencing was performed on naive, central memory and regulatory T cell samples, with an average of around 3.5 million total reads per sample. Sorted cells were lysed in RLT buffer and RNA was extracted with DNase-treated RNeasy Micro or Mini kits, depending on cell number. To prevent cross-contamination, every cell subset was processed on its own, while patient and healthy donor samples were processed together. The immunoSEQ multiplex PCR was used to amplify TCRB sequences from cDNA, yielding 87-bp fragments that span the CDR3 region. The amplicons were sequenced using the Illumina HiSeq platform. The paper's processing steps were these. PCR bias was computationally corrected using synthetic template baselines, reads within Hamming distance 2 were collapsed, and singletons that could not be merged were discarded. Reads were aligned against IMGT to assign V, D and J genes, CDR3 length and insertions or deletions at six rearrangement sites. Within each subset, clonotype counts were normalized to sorted cell number, and only after that were true diversity and Gini coefficients computed with the tcR R package. Repertoire sharing was quantified using the overlap coefficient calculated on TCRB nucleotide sequences. Out-of-frame TCRB sequences from naive cells were analyzed to stand in for the pre-selection repertoire. The source is immuneACCESS, and TCRdb retained only in-frame sequences with V and J called. Part of the clones is not carried over; for the studies checked, unresolved V genes explain less than half of this, and the remainder is unexplained. That table gives V, J and clone size, and the DNA gave D and trimming. The sample records 240,000 or so clones, approximately 15% of which are singletons. Jointly, the top ten make up about 0.019% of the sample.

Worth noting for this clone: What antigen it recognizes has not been identified. Base qualities are not provided; no much larger clone lies one nucleotide away.

Each donor gave one peripheral blood draw, approximately 110 mL on average, collected into heparinised tubes. Naive, central memory, regulatory and stem cell-like memory CD4+ T cells were sorted on a BD FACSAria II using a panel including CD45RO, CCR7, CD25, CD127, CD95 and CD27. A purity above 98% was achieved for all sorted populations. PBMCs were isolated immediately by Lymphoprep density gradient centrifugation and stained directly without culture. So that batch effects would be minimized, each experiment stained and sorted samples in pairs, pairing one healthy donor with one patient. Results the study describes overall, beyond this receptor: Type 1 diabetes patients showed a moderate but significant shortening of TCRB CDR3 length in all four CD4+ subsets. Patients with type 1 diabetes made fewer insertions and deleted more nucleotides at VDJ recombination sites, implying thymic rearrangement abnormalities. Only small numbers of individuals were included in the HLA sub-analyses, which left unresolved whether HLA type had any influence on TCRB rearrangement. Naive, central memory and regulatory TCRB repertoires appeared to be more similar among patients than among healthy donors. Because cDNA was sequenced instead of genomic DNA, highly expressing activated cells could be over-represented, though the groups showed no difference in activation or CD3 levels. Shorter templates might have been favored by PCR, but patient and control samples were amplified and corrected together, so both groups would have been affected equally by any skew.

This sequence originates from a young man with type 1 diabetes. The sequenced sample consisted of naive CD4+ T cells from blood. According to the study, the label for this sample's cell subset or site signals: true naive CD4+ T cells.

The nucleotide sequence reads TGTGCCAGCAGCTCCCAAGCGGTCCTATCCTACGAGCAGTACTTC. Translated, it gives CASSSQAVLSYEQYF. The receptor chain draws on TRBV7-9 and TRBJ2-7, and perhaps TRBD2 as D gene, on 5 matching bases. The germline V gene (reference sequence) gives CDR1 as SEHNR and CDR2 as FQNEAQ. Trimming removed 4 bases from V and 1 base from J, leaving 14 bases between the germline ends. The CDR3, cysteine through phenylalanine, is 15 amino acids long. Of all the DNA, just the CDR3 is kept, 45 bases in frame from base 1.